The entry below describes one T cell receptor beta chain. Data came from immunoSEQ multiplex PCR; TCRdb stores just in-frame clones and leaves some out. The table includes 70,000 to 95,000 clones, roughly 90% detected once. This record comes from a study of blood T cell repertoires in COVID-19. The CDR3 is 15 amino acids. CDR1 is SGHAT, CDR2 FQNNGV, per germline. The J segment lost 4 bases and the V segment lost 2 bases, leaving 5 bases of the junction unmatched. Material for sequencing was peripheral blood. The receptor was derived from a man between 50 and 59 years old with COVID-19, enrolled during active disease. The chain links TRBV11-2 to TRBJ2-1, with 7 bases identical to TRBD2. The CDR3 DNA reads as TGTGCCAGCAGCTTAACCAGCGGGGAGTACAATGAGCAGTTCTTC. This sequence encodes CASSLTSGEYNEQFF.